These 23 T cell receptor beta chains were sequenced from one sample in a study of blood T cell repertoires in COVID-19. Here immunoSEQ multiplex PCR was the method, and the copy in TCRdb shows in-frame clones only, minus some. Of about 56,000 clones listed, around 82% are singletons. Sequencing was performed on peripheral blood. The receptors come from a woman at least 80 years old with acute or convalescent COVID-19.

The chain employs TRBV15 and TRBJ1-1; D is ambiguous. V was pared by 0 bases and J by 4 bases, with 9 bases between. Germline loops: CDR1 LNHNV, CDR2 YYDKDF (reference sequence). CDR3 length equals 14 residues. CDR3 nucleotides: TGTGCCACCAGCAGAGAGGGAGGTATCACTGAAGCTTTCTTT. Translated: CATSREGGITEAFF.

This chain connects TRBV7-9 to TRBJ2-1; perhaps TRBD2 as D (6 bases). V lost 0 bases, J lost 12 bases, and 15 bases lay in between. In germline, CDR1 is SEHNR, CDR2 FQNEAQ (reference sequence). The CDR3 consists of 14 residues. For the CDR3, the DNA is TGTGCCAGCAGCTTAGCGGGGGAGGTTTTGACGCAGTTCTTC. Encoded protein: CASSLAGEVLTQFF.

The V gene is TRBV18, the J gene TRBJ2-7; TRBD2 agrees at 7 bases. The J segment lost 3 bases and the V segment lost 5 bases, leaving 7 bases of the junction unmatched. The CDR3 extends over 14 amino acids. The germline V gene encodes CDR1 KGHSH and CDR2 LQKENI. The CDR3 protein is CASSTGLGVYEQYF. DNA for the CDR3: TGTGCCAGCTCAACCGGACTAGGAGTCTACGAGCAGTACTTC.

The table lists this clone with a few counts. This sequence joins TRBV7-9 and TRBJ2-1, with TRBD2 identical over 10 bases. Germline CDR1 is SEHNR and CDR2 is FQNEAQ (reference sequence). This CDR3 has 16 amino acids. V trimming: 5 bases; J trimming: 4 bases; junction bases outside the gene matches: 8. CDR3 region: CASSPTSSGSYNEQFF. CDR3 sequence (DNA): TGTGCCAGCAGCCCAACGTCTAGCGGGAGTTACAATGAGCAGTTCTTC.

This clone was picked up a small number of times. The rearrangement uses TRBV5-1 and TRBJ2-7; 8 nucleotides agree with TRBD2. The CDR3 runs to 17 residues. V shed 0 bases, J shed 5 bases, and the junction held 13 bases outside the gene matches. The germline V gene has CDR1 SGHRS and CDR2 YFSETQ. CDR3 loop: CASSLDPGTRAENEQYF. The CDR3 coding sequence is TGCGCCAGCAGCTTGGATCCCGGGACTAGAGCGGAGAACGAGCAGTACTTC.

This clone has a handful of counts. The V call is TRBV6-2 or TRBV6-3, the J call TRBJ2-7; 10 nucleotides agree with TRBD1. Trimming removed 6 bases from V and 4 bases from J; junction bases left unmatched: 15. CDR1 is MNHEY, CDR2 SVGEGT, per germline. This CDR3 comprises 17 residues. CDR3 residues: CASSPTRLWDRGYEQYF. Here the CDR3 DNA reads TGTGCCAGCAGCCCTACCCGACTCTGGGACAGGGGTTACGAGCAGTACTTC.

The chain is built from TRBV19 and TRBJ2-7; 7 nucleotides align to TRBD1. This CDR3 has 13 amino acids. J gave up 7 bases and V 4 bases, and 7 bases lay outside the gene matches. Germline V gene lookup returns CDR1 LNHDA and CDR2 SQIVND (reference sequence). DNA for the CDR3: TGTGCCAGTAGTAGCGACAGGGTGGGGGAGCAGTACTTC. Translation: CASSSDRVGEQYF.

For the CDR3, the DNA is TGTGCCAGCAGCTTAGACCAGGGGCCGTTTCCTGGAAACACCATATATTTT. Protein product: CASSLDQGPFPGNTIYF. The J gene is TRBJ1-3, the V gene TRBV11-3; TRBD1 is a possible D gene (6 bases). V was trimmed by 0 bases and J by 2 bases, leaving 14 bases between them. The CDR3 consists of 17 residues. CDR1 is SGHNT, CDR2 YENEEA, per germline.

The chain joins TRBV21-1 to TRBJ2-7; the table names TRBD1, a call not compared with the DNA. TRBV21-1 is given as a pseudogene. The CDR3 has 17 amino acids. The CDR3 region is CASSNYGRTGMSYEQYF. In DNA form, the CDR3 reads TGTGCCAGCAGCAACTATGGGAGGACAGGGATGTCCTACGAGCAGTACTTC.

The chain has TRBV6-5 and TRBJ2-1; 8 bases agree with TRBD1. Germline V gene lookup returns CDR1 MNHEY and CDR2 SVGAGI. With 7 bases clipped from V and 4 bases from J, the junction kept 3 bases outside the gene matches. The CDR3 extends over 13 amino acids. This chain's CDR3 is CASTGQGYNEQFF. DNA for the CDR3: TGTGCCAGCACCGGACAGGGATACAATGAGCAGTTCTTC.

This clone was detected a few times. As DNA, the CDR3 is TGTGCCTGGAGTCGGGACAGTGGCTCTGGAAACACCATATATTTT. It yields the protein CAWSRDSGSGNTIYF. This chain connects TRBV30 to TRBJ1-3, with TRBD1 matching over 7 bases. Germline values: CDR1 GTSNPN, CDR2 SVGIG (reference sequence). CDR3 length: 15 amino acids. Trimming at V came to 2 bases and at J to 0 bases, leaving 4 bases not matched to a gene.

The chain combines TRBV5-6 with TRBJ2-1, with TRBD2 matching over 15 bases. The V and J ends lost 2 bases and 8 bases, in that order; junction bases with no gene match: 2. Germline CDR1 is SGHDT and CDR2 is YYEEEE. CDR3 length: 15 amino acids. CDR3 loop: CASSFGLAGGYEQFF. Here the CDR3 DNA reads TGTGCCAGCAGCTTCGGACTAGCGGGAGGGTATGAGCAGTTCTTC.

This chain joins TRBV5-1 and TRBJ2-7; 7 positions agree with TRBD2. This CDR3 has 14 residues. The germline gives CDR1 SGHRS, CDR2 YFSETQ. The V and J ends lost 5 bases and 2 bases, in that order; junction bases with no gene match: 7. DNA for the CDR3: TGCGCCAGCAGGTCGGGACTACAAACCTACGAGCAGTACTTC. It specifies CASRSGLQTYEQYF.

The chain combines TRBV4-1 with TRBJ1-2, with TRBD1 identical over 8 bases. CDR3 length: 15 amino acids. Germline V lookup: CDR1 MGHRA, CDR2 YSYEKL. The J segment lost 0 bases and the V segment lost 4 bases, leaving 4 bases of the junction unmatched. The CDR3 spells CASSPGQGPNYGYTF. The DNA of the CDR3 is TGCGCCAGCAGCCCAGGACAGGGTCCTAACTATGGCTACACCTTC.

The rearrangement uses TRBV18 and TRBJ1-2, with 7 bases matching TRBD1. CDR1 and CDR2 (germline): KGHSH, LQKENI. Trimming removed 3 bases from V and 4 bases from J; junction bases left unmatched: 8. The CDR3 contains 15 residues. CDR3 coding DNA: TGTGCCAGCTCACCTACACCGGGACAGTCCTATGGCTACACCTTC. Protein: CASSPTPGQSYGYTF.

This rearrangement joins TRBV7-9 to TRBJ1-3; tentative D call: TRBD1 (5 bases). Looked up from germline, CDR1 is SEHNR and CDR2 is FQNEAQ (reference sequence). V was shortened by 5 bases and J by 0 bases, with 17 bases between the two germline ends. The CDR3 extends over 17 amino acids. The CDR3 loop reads CASSPTLGRHSGNTIYF. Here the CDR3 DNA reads TGTGCCAGCAGCCCAACCCTGGGGCGACACTCTGGAAACACCATATATTTT. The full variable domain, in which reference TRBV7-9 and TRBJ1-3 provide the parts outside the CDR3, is DTGVSQNPRHKITKRGQNVTFRCDPISEHNRLYWYRQTLGQGPEFLTYFQNEAQLEKSRLLSDRFSAERPKGSFSTLEIQRTEQGDSAMYLCASSPTLGRHSGNTIYFGEGSWLTVV.

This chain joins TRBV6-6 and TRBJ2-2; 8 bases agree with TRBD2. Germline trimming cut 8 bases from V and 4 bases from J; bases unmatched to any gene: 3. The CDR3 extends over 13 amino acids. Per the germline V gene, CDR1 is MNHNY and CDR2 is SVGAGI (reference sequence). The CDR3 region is CASREGTTGELFF. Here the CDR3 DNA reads TGTGCCAGCCGGGAGGGAACCACCGGGGAGCTGTTTTTT.

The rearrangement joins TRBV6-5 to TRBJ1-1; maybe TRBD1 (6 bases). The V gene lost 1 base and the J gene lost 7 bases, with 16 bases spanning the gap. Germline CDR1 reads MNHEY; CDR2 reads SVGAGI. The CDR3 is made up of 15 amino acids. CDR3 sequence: CASSYLGGLAYEAFF. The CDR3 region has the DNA TGTGCCAGCAGTTACTTGGGGGGGCTAGCATATGAAGCTTTCTTT.

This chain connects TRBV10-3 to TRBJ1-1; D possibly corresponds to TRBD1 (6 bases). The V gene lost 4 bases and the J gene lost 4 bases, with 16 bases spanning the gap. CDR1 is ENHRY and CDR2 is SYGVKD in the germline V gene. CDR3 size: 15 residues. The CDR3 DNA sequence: TGTGCCATCAGTGCCAAACAGGGCGGCGGCACTGAAGCTTTCTTT. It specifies CAISAKQGGGTEAFF.

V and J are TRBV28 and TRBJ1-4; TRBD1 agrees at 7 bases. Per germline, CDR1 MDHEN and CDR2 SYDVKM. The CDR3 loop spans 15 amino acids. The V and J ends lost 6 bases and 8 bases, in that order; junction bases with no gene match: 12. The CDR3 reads CASSTKGALREKLFF. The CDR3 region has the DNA TGTGCCAGCAGCACTAAGGGGGCGCTTAGGGAAAAACTGTTTTTT.

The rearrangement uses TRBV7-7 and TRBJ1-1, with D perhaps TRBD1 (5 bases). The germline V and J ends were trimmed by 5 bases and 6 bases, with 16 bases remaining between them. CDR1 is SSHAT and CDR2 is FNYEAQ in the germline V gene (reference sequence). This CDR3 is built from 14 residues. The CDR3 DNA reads TGTGCCAGCAGCCGAGTCGGGGGAACCCCTGAAGCTTTCTTT. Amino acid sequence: CASSRVGGTPEAFF. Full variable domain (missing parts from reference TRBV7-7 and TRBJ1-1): GAGVSQSPRYKVTKRGQDVTLRCDPISSHATLYWYQQALGQGPEFLTYFNYEAQPDKSGLPSDRFSAERPEGSISTLTIQRTEQRDSAMYRCASSRVGGTPEAFFGQGTRLTVV.

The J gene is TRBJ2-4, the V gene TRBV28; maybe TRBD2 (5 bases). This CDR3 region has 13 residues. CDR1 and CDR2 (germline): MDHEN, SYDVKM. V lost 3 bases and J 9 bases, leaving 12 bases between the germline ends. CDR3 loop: CASSFPGRGIQYF. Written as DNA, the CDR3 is TGTGCCAGCAGTTTCCCCGGACGGGGCATTCAGTACTTC.

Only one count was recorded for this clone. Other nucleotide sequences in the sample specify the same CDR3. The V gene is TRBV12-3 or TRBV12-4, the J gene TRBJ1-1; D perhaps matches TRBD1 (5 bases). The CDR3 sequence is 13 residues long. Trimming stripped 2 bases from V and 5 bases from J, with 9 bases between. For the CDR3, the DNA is TGTGCCAGCAGTTTACTCGGGGGGACTGAAGCTTTCTTT. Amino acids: CASSLLGGTEAFF.